This TCR beta chain was captured in a study of T-cell reconstitution after alpha-beta-depleted transplantation in children. Preparing the TCRbeta library involved the use of unique molecular identifiers. TCRdb recomputed calls from the PCR reads with MiXCR, one row per CDR3 protein. The table has 100,000 to 130,000 distinct CDR3 sequences, around 6.4% seen once. In its sample, this clonotype was seen a few times. Sequenced here: PBMCs, mostly from graft donor cells, sampled 360 days after TCRalphabeta/CD19-depleted stem cell transplant. The TCR sequence derives from a male patient aged 2 to 9 who had a stem cell transplant for acute lymphoblastic leukemia, so the T cells may come from the graft donor.

CDR3 region: CASSPMRTGELFF. Here the CDR3 DNA reads TGTGCCAGCAGCCCCATGCGAACCGGGGAGCTGTTTTTT. This chain uses TRBV7-9 with TRBJ2-2; D unclear. Germline CDR1 and CDR2: SEHNR and FQNEAQ (reference sequence). This CDR3 spans 13 amino acids. V was pared by 5 bases and J by 5 bases, with 9 bases between.